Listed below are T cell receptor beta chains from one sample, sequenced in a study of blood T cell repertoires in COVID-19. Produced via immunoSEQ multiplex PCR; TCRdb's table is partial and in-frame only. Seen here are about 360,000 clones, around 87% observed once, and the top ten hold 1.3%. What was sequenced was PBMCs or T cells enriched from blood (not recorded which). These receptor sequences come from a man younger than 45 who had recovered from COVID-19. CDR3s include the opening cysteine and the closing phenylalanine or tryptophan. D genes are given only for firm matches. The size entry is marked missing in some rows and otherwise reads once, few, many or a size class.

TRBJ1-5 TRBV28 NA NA CASSQRQVTQPQHF TGTGCCAGCAGTCAAAGACAAGTTACTCAGCCCCAGCATTTT
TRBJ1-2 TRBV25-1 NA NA CASSEPGSHGYTF TGTGCCAGCAGTGAACCAGGGTCCCATGGCTACACCTTC
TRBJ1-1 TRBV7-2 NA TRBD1 CASSTRQGATEAFF TGTGCCAGCAGCACTAGACAGGGGGCAACTGAAGCTTTCTTT
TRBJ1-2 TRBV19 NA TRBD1 CASRDRGLANYGYTF TGTGCCAGCCGGGACAGGGGGCTTGCTAACTATGGCTACACCTTC
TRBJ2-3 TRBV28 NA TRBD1 CASRPGQGDTQYF TGTGCCAGCAGACCGGGACAGGGGGATACGCAGTATTTT
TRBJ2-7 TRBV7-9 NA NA CASSLGLQIYEQYF TGTGCCAGCAGCTTAGGTTTACAGATTTACGAGCAGTACTTC
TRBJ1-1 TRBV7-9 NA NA CASSGGGLGAFF TGTGCCAGCAGTGGCGGGGGGCTGGGAGCTTTCTTT
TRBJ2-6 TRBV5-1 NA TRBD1 CASSLEGGQGIERSGANVLTF TGCGCCAGCAGCTTGGAGGGCGGACAGGGTATCGAACGATCTGGGGCCAACGTCCTGACTTTC
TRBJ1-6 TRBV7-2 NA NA CASRPASYNSPLHF TGTGCCAGCAGGCCCGCGAGCTATAATTCACCCCTCCACTTT
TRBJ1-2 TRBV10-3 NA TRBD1 CASLGQGDYTF TGTGCCAGCTTGGGACAGGGTGACTACACCTTC
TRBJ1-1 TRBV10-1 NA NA CASSESKGLRLNTEAFF TGCGCCAGCAGTGAGTCGAAGGGGCTCAGGCTGAACACTGAAGCTTTCTTT
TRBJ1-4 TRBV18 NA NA CASSPNIQGRNEKLFF TGTGCCAGCTCACCGAATATACAGGGACGGAATGAAAAACTGTTTTTT
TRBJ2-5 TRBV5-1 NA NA CASSFNVDRQETQYF TGCGCCAGCAGCTTCAACGTTGACAGACAAGAGACCCAGTACTTC
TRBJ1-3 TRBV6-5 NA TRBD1 CASSSGTGTRNTIYF TGTGCCAGCAGTTCCGGGACAGGCACTAGAAACACCATATATTTT
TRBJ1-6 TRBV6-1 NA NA CASSETGLNNSPLHF TGTGCCAGCAGTGAAACGGGTCTCAATAATTCACCCCTCCACTTT
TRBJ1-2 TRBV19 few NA CASSIGSRVGGYTF TGTGCCAGTAGTATAGGGTCCCGGGTTGGCGGCTACACCTTC
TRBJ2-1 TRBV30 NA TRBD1 CAWGRTGWLEQFF TGTGCCTGGGGTCGGACAGGCTGGCTTGAGCAGTTCTTC
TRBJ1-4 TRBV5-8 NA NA CASSPGQPGTNEKLFF TGTGCCAGCAGCCCCGGACAGCCAGGGACTAATGAAAAACTGTTTTTT
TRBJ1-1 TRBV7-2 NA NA CASSRSVEAFF TGTGCCAGCAGCCGTTCAGTAGAAGCTTTCTTT